Included here is one TCR beta chain sequence, with context. Antigen unknown. CDR1 and CDR2 from the germline V gene are KGHSH and LQKENI. CDR3 size: 14 residues. V lost 4 bases, J lost 2 bases, and 4 bases stayed unmatched. MiXCR was run by TCRdb on the 5' RACE reads, yielding one entry per CDR3 protein. The sample includes under 400,000 distinct CDR3 sequences, around 28% of them seen just once. The data were obtained in a study of T-cell memory formation after mild COVID-19. As for the study in general: The two donors had largely donor-specific TCR clusters. Findings and limits, study-wide: Clones shrinking from day 15 to 85 showed even CD4/CD8 mixes; later expanders tilted CD4+. Among contracting clones, CD4+ were mainly CM/EM and CD8+ enriched in EMRA. Cross-reactive memory apparently joined, as some responding clones appeared in pre-infection memory.

This receptor was identified in an adult woman who had mild COVID-19 (a few samples of this study predate the infection). Cell type and time point are not known. The V and J genes are TRBV18 and TRBJ1-1, with TRBD1 matching over 7 bases. Sample: PBMCs or a T cell subset sorted from them (not recorded which). The CDR3: CASSHRDSNTEAFF. CDR3 coding DNA: TGTGCCAGCTCACACCGGGACAGCAACACTGAAGCTTTCTTT. The full variable domain, completed using reference TRBV18 and TRBJ1-1, is NAGVMQNPRHLVRRRGQEARLRCSPMKGHSHVYWYRQLPEEGLKFMVYLQKENIIDESGMPKERFSAEFPKEGPSILRIQQVVRGDSAAYFCASSHRDSNTEAFFGQGTRLTVV.